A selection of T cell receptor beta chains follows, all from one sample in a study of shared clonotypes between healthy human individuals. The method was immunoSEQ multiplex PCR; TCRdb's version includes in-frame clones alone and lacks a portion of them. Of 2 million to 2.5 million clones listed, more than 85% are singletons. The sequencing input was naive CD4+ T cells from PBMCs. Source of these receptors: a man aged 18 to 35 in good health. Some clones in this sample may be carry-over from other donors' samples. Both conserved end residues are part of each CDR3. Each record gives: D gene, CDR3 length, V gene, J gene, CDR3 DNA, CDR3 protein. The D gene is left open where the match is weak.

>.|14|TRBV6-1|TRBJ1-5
TGTGCCAGCAGTGATTTGACGGAAAATCAGCCCCAGCATTTT
CASSDLTENQPQHF
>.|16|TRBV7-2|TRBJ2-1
TGTGCCAGCAGCTTAAACGGACCATTGACCTACAATGAGCAGTTCTTC
CASSLNGPLTYNEQFF
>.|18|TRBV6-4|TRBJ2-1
TGTGCCAGCAGTGACTTTCCAACAGGGACTGTTTCTCACAATGAGCAGTTCTTC
CASSDFPTGTVSHNEQFF
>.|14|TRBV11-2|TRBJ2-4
TGTGCCAGCAGCTTAGTCCAGGGGAGGGGCATTCAGTACTTC
CASSLVQGRGIQYF
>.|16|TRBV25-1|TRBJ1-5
TGTGCCAGCCGACCGGGGGACGGCTATAGCAATCAGCCCCAGCATTTT
CASRPGDGYSNQPQHF
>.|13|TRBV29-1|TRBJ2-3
TGCAGCGTTGGCAGGGCCCCCACAGATACGCAGTATTTT
CSVGRAPTDTQYF
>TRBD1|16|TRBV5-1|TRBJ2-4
TGCGCCAGCAGCATGGGGACAGGGGGCTCCAAAAACATTCAGTACTTC
CASSMGTGGSKNIQYF
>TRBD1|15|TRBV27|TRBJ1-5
TGTGCCAGCAGTCCTACGGGACAGGTGGTTCAGCCCCAGCATTTT
CASSPTGQVVQPQHF
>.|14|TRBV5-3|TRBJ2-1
TGTGCCAGAACCCCTCCGACGGGTAGCAATGAGCAGTTCTTC
CARTPPTGSNEQFF
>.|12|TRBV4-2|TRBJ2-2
TGTGCCAGCAGCCTGAACACCGGGGAGCTGTTTTTT
CASSLNTGELFF
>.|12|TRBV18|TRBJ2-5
TGTGCCAGCTCACCGAGGGGGGAGACCCAGTACTTC
CASSPRGETQYF
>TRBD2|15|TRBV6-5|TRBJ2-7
TGTGCCAGCAGCCCTCGAGTGGCGGGAGGTTACGAGCAGTACTTC
CASSPRVAGGYEQYF
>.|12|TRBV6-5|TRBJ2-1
TGTGCCTGTAGGGGGACGTCAAATGAGCAGTTCTTC
CACRGTSNEQFF
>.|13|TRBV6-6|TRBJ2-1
TGTGCCAGCAGTTACGCCAGTTACAATGAGCAGTTCTTC
CASSYASYNEQFF
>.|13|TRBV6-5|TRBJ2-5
TGTGCCAGCAGCCGACCCAACCAGGGGACCCAGTACTTC
CASSRPNQGTQYF
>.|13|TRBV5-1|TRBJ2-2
TGCGCCAGCAGCTCGACAGTGACCGGGGAGCTGTTTTTT
CASSSTVTGELFF
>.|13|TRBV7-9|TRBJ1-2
TGTGCCAGCAGCTTATTGGGGAGCAATGGCTACACCTTC
CASSLLGSNGYTF
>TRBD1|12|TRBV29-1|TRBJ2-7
TGCAGCGTCGTAGGACAGGGATACGAGCAGTACTTC
CSVVGQGYEQYF
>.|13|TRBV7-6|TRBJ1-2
TGTGCCAGCAGCTTCACTCAAGGGGGTGGCTACACCTTC
CASSFTQGGGYTF
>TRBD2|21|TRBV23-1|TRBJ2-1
TGCGCCAGCAGTCAATCGCGGGATAGCGGGAGGGCCGTGGTTTCCTACAATGAGCAGTTCTTC
CASSQSRDSGRAVVSYNEQFF
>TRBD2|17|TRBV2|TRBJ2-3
TGTGCCAGCAGCCTCACCGGGACTAGCGGGAGGACAGATACGCAGTATTTT
CASSLTGTSGRTDTQYF
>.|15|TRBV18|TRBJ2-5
TGTGCCAGCTCAGCACTAGTTACCGGAGAAGAGACCCAGTACTTC
CASSALVTGEETQYF
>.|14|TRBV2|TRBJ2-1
TGTGCCAGCAGTGAAATGGTCTCCTACAATGAGCAGTTCTTC
CASSEMVSYNEQFF